This T cell receptor (beta chain) was sequenced during a study of blood T cell repertoires in COVID-19. Study at large: Acute-phase and convalescent COVID-19 samples originated in the United States, Italy and Spain. Nucleic acid was either cDNA or gDNA, and it came from T cells, B-cell-depleted T cells, or PBMCs.

The germline CDR1 and CDR2 sequences are SGDLS and YYNGEE. Germline trimming cut 0 bases from V and 7 bases from J; bases unmatched to any gene: 4. This CDR3 region has 15 residues. Original processing methods: Amplification of reference gene primers was used by the study to estimate nucleated cell counts. Only in-frame clones appear in the TCRdb table, and some are missing; sequencing was by immunoSEQ multiplex PCR. Clone size and V and J calls were adopted from that table, with D and trimming inferred from the DNA. The data hold tens of thousands of clones, with 80% to 90% observed a single time. The sequencing input was peripheral blood. This chain links TRBV9 with TRBJ1-2; 12 bases map to TRBD1. This clonotype was sampled from a woman aged 80 or over with acute or convalescent COVID-19. The CDR3 loop reads CASSVAGQGAGGYTF. As DNA, the CDR3 is TGTGCCAGCAGCGTAGCGGGACAGGGGGCAGGTGGCTACACCTTC.